One T cell receptor beta chain is described in this entry. This entry comes from a study of blood T cell repertoires in COVID-19. On the study more broadly: Sources were T cells, B-cell-depleted T cells, or PBMCs; the material itself was cDNA or gDNA.

Germline assignment: CDR1 LGHDT and CDR2 YNNKEL (reference sequence). V lost 5 bases to trimming and J lost 0 bases; unmatched junction nucleotides: 4. The CDR3 is made up of 15 amino acids. Assay: immunoSEQ multiplex PCR; the TCRdb copy retains only in-frame clones and omits some. This sample has fewer than 300,000 clones, with over 75% found just once. The rearrangement joins TRBV3-1 (or the pseudogene TRBV3-2) to TRBJ2-7; 10 bases are a match to TRBD2. The specimen sequenced was PBMCs or T cells enriched from blood (not recorded which). The clonotype comes from a woman aged 30 to 39 who had recovered from COVID-19. The CDR3 sequence is CASSLGLADSYEQYF. The CDR3 DNA reads TGTGCCAGCAGCTTAGGACTAGCGGACTCCTACGAGCAGTACTTC.